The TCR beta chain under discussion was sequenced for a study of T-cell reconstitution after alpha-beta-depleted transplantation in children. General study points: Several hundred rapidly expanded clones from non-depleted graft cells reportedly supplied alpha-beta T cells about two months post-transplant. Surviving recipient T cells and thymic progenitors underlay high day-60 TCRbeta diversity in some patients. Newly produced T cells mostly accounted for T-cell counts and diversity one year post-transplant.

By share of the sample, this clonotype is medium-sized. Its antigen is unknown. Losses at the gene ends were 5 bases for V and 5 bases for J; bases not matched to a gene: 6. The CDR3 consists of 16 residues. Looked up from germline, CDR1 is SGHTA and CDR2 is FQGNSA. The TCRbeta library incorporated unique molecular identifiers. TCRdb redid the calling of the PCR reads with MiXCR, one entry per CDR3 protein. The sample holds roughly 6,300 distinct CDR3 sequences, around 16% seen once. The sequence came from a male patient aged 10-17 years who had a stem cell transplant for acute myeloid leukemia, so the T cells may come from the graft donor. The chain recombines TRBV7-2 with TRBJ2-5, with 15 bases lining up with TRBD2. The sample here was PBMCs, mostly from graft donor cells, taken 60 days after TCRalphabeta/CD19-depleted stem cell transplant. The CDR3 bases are TGTGCCAGCAGCCGGACTAGCGGGAGGGCCCAGGAGACCCAGTACTTC. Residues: CASSRTSGRAQETQYF.